This entry features one T cell receptor (beta chain) sequence. This clonotype was picked up many times. No antigen is known for it. One end of the junction fails to match germline, which may point to a read error. This specimen comes from a study of T-cell reconstitution after alpha-beta-depleted transplantation in children (dated by TCRdb to 2015 to 2016). Regarding the complete study: T-cell immune reconstitution after TCRalphabeta/CD19-depleted allogeneic hematopoietic cell transplantation in children was quantitatively tracked in the study by means of TCR repertoire profiling.

The library was obtained by PCR. For sequencing, an Illumina HiSeq 2500 was employed. TCR library preparation used molecular barcoding, with unique molecular identifiers applied to normalize quantification of the TCRbeta repertoire. The raw public reads went through TCRdb reprocessing: fastp at Q25, MiXCR clone calling, in-frame beta chains kept. Records with the same CDR3 protein are collapsed into one entry carrying the most frequent genes and DNA. The sample contains under 450,000 distinct CDR3 sequences, roughly 14% of them found a single time. Of the sample, roughly 4.5% is held by the ten largest clones. The input for sequencing was PBMCs, taken from the stem cell graft. The source is a human donor who donated a stem cell graft to a child with Fanconi anemia.

The bases are TGTGCCAGCAGCTTAGATCCGGGGACCGGGGAGCTGTTTTTT. This codes for CASSLDPGTGELFF. Recombination connected TRBV5-1 to TRBJ2-2; matching of 5 bases hints at TRBD2 as the D gene. CDR1 SGHRS and CDR2 YFSETQ are derived from the germline V gene. From the cysteine through the phenylalanine, the CDR3 covers 14 amino acids. Of all the DNA, just the CDR3 is kept, 42 bases in frame from base 1. Supplemented by the reference TRBV5-1 and TRBJ2-2 proteins around the CDR3, the complete variable domain is KAGVTQTPRYLIKTRGQQVTLSCSPISGHRSVSWYQQTPGQGLQFLFEYFSETQRNKGNFPGRFSGRQFSNSRSEMNVSTLELGDSALYLCASSLDPGTGELFFGEGSRLTVL.